Listed here is a single T cell receptor (beta chain). Its specificity is not known. The data were obtained in a study of CD8 T cells in ankylosing spondylitis. Library preparation for TCR beta used quantitative 5'-RACE with molecular barcodes. A single record per CDR3 protein comes from TCRdb applying MiXCR to the 5' RACE reads. The sample contains 250,000 or so distinct CDR3 sequences, roughly 18% of which appear only once. Per the germline V gene, CDR1 is SGHTA and CDR2 is FQGNSA. The CDR3 extends over 13 amino acids. Trimming stripped 4 bases from V and 13 bases from J, with 16 bases between. Study results and caveats: CD8+ disease-linked clones were present at relatively low frequencies in blood. Past studies reported some motif variants in reactive arthritis synovial fluid and blood. A motif of under 10 highly homologous TCR beta variants was seen as apparently characteristic of ankylosing spondylitis blood.

The sequenced material came from blood, either unsorted or a sorted T cell fraction (not recorded which). The receptor's source is a male donor with ankylosing spondylitis or in good health (not recorded which). The V call is TRBV7-2, the J call TRBJ1-4, with a tentative D call TRBD1 (5 bases). The CDR3 coding sequence is TGTGCCAGCAGCTCAGTTATTGGGGCTGGACTGTTTTTT. It is translated as CASSSVIGAGLFF.